What follows is one T cell receptor beta chain and its context. These data are taken from a study of siplizumab effects on memory and regulatory T cells. Trimming left V 4 bases short and J 0 bases short, with 25 bases between. CDR3 length: 20 amino acids. CDR1 SGHDN and CDR2 FVKESK come from the germline V gene. This table comes from immunoSEQ multiplex PCR, and its TCRdb copy is limited to in-frame clones, with some not included. Of over 100,000 clones in the sample, more than 85% were seen once. The TCR sequence derives from a human donor in good health. The chain has TRBV14 and TRBJ1-5, with D hard to call. Material: Tregs sorted from blood. This CDR3 reads CASSPQPRKLSNDSNQPQHF. As DNA, the CDR3 is TGTGCCAGCAGCCCGCAGCCCCGAAAGCTGTCAAACGATAGCAATCAGCCCCAGCATTTT.